Listed below are T cell receptor beta chains from one sample, sequenced in a study of T-cell memory formation after mild COVID-19. TCRdb ran MiXCR on the 5' RACE reads and lists one entry per CDR3 protein. The sample contains around 250,000 distinct CDR3 sequences, around a tenth of which appear only once. Input material: PBMCs or a T cell subset sorted from them (not recorded which). The receptors were gathered from a man between 18 and 35 years old who had mild COVID-19 (a few samples of this study predate the infection). Cell type and time point are not known. Each CDR3 is given with its conserved first and last residue. A D gene is named only where the DNA matches it firmly. Clone sizes are given selectively: once, few, many, or a class where the clone is expanded.

V: TRBV12-3/TRBV12-4; size: .; J: TRBJ2-3; D: .; DNA: TGTGCCAGCAGTTTGGCTGGGGGAGCGGGCCCCACAGATACGCAGTATTTT; CDR3: CASSLAGGAGPTDTQYF
V: TRBV5-1; size: many; J: TRBJ2-6; D: .; DNA: TGCGCCAGCAGCTTGACACTTTTGGCTGGGGCCAACGTCCTGACTTTC; CDR3: CASSLTLLAGANVLTF
V: TRBV7-3; size: .; J: TRBJ2-5; D: .; DNA: TGTGCCAGCAGCTCGAAACCCGGGACTGAAGAGACCCAGTACTTC; CDR3: CASSSKPGTEETQYF
V: TRBV11-2; size: once; J: TRBJ2-5; D: .; DNA: TGTGCCAGCAGCTTAGAAGAGGGAATGGGGGAGACCCAGTACTTC; CDR3: CASSLEEGMGETQYF
V: TRBV12-3/TRBV12-4; size: few; J: TRBJ2-7; D: .; DNA: TGTGCCAGCAGTCTACAGGGATTCTACGAGCAGTACTTC; CDR3: CASSLQGFYEQYF
V: TRBV7-8; size: .; J: TRBJ2-7; D: TRBD2; DNA: TGTGCCAGCAGCTCGACCTTGACTAGCGGCTACGAGCAGTACTTC; CDR3: CASSSTLTSGYEQYF
V: TRBV5-5; size: many; J: TRBJ2-4; D: .; DNA: TGTGCCAGCAGCTTGACCAGTTTAGCCAAAAACATTCAGTACTTC; CDR3: CASSLTSLAKNIQYF
V: TRBV20-1; size: .; J: TRBJ2-3; D: .; DNA: TGCAGTGCTAGAGATCTTTTCGGGGCAGCAGATACGCAGTATTTT; CDR3: CSARDLFGAADTQYF
V: TRBV4-1; size: few; J: TRBJ2-2; D: .; DNA: TGCGCCAGCAGCCTCGGGGATGGGAACACCGGGGAGCTGTTTTTT; CDR3: CASSLGDGNTGELFF
V: TRBV6-6; size: many; J: TRBJ2-5; D: .; DNA: TGTGCCAGCAGTTACCTGAGGTTTGGAGAGACCCAGTACTTC; CDR3: CASSYLRFGETQYF
V: TRBV5-1; size: few; J: TRBJ1-6; D: .; DNA: TGCGCCAGCAGCTTGGACAGGGTCCGGGGTAATTCACCCCTCCACTTT; CDR3: CASSLDRVRGNSPLHF
V: TRBV10-3; size: few; J: TRBJ1-1; D: .; DNA: TGTGCCATCAGTGGGAAGCGTGGTCCCGGGGGCACTGAAGCTTTCTTT; CDR3: CAISGKRGPGGTEAFF
V: TRBV20-1; size: few; J: TRBJ1-5; D: TRBD1; DNA: TGCAGTGCAAACCGGGACAGGGTAGGAGTAGATCAGCCCCAGCATTTT; CDR3: CSANRDRVGVDQPQHF
V: TRBV5-5; size: .; J: TRBJ1-6; D: .; DNA: TGTGCCAGCGTAAAGGGGATTAATTCACCCCTCCACTTT; CDR3: CASVKGINSPLHF
V: TRBV20-1; size: few; J: TRBJ1-1; D: .; DNA: TGCAGTGCTACCTCCCTGGGGGGCCAGGATAGCACTGAAGCTTTCTTT; CDR3: CSATSLGGQDSTEAFF
V: TRBV28; size: few; J: TRBJ1-6; D: .; DNA: TGTGCCAGCCAGGGACAAGCATTTTCACCCCTCCACTTT; CDR3: CASQGQAFSPLHF